Sequencing of this TCR beta chain was carried out in a study of identical twins. Study-level results: Twin pairs' shared out-of-frame alpha sequences were enriched in low generation probability. Partly confounded zero-insertion analyses could result from invariant MAIT and iNKT cells.

The CDR3 spans 14 residues. Germline V gives CDR1 MNHEY, CDR2 SVGEGT. The V gene lost 2 bases and the J gene lost 2 bases, with 10 bases spanning the gap. TCRdb re-analysed the 5' RACE reads in MiXCR, keeping a single row per CDR3 protein. The profile shows about 430,000 distinct CDR3 sequences, 15% to 20% of them singletons. In this sample, this clonotype turned up a few times. Its antigen is unidentified. The TCR originated in a man aged 50-60 years in good health. This chain links TRBV6-2 or TRBV6-3 with TRBJ2-7; D ambiguous. The sample was naive T cells sorted from blood. The CDR3 here is CASSYLGSAYEQYF. CDR3 in DNA: TGTGCCAGCAGTTACCTCGGGTCAGCCTACGAGCAGTACTTC.